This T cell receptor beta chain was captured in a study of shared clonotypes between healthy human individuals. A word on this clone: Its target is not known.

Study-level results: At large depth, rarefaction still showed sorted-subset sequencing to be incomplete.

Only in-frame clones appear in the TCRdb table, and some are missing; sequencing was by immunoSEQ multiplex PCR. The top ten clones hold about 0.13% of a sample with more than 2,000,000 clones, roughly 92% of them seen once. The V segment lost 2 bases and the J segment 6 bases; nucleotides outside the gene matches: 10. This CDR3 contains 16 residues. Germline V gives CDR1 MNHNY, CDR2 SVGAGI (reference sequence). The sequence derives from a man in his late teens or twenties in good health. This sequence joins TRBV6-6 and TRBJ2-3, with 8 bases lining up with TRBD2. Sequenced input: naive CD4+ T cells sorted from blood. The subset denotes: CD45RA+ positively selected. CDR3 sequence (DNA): TGTGCCAGCAGTTACCCGGGGGGCGGGAGGAGGGATACGCAGTATTTT. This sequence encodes CASSYPGGGRRDTQYF.